The 2 T cell receptor beta chains in this list originate from one sample, sequenced in a study of beta chain features in type 1 diabetes. Reverse transcription of all isolated RNA meant that expressed TCRB transcripts were sequenced. The method was immunoSEQ multiplex PCR; TCRdb's version includes in-frame clones alone and lacks a portion of them. The top ten clones hold 0.044% of a sample with 360,000 or so clones, around 20% of them seen once. Sequencing input: naive CD4+ T cells from blood. The receptor source for this set is a woman between 18 and 29 years old in good health.

This chain uses TRBV27 with TRBJ2-7; a possible D gene is TRBD2 (6 bases). The length of the CDR3 is 13 residues. V lost 5 bases and J 2 bases, leaving 10 bases between the germline ends. The germline CDR1 and CDR2 sequences are MNHEY and SMNVEV (reference sequence). The CDR3 sequence is CASSPGTPYEQYF. CDR3 in DNA: TGTGCCAGCAGTCCCGGGACTCCCTACGAGCAGTACTTC.

This clone was detected a few times. V is TRBV7-2 and J is TRBJ2-3; 7 bases are shared with TRBD2. Germline CDR1 and CDR2: SGHTA and FQGNSA. V was clipped by 3 bases and J by 0 bases; unmatched bases: 3. The CDR3 is made up of 15 amino acids. The CDR3 DNA follows: TGTGCCAGCAGCTTCGGGCGGGGGAGCACAGATACGCAGTATTTT. Translating gives CASSFGRGSTDTQYF. Based on the CDR3 plus reference TRBV7-2 and TRBJ2-3, the full variable domain is GAGVSQSPSNKVTEKGKDVELRCDPISGHTALYWYRQSLGQGLEFLIYFQGNSAPDKSGLPSDRFSAERTGGSVSTLTIQRTQQEDSAVYLCASSFGRGSTDTQYFGPGTRLTVL.